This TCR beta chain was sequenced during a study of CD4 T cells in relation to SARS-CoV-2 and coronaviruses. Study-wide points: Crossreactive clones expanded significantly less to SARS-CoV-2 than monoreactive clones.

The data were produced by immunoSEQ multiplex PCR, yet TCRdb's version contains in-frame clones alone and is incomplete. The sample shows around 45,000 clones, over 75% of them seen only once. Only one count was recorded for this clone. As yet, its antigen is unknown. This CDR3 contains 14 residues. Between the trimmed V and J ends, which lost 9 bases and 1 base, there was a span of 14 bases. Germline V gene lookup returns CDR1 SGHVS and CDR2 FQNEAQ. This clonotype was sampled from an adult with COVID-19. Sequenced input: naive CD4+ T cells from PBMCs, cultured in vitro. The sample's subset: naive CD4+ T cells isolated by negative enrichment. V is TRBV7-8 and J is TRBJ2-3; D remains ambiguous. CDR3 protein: CASTTEAGTDTQYF. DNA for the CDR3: TGTGCCAGTACGACCGAGGCAGGCACAGATACGCAGTATTTT. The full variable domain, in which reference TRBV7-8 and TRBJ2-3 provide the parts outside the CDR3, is GAGVSQSPRYKVAKRGQDVALRCDPISGHVSLFWYQQALGQGPEFLTYFQNEAQLDKSGLPSDRFFAERPEGSVSTLKIQRTQQEDSAVYLCASTTEAGTDTQYFGPGTRLTVL.